The sample holds a few counts of the clone carrying this T cell receptor beta chain. As yet, its antigen is unknown. This sample was included in a study of CD8 T cells in Susac syndrome. Study conclusions and caveats: Individuals included in the TCR sequencing and HLA analysis were acknowledged by the study to be relatively few in number. Susac-specific public clones were found in total CD8+ and CD8+ TEMRA repertoires, numbering under 20 and five, respectively.

Germline assignment: CDR1 LNHDA and CDR2 SQIVND (reference sequence). The CDR3 length is 10 residues. Trimming left V 8 bases short and J 5 bases short, with 6 bases between. Random hexamers primed reverse transcription of about 0.45 to 1 ug RNA. Multiplex PCR with immunoSEQ amplified the TCR beta CDR3 across 54 Vbeta and 13 Jbeta. TCRdb fed the immunoSEQ multiplex PCR reads into MiXCR, producing one record per CDR3 protein. The profile shows about 85,000 distinct CDR3 sequences, 95% of them singletons. The chain is built from TRBV19 and TRBJ1-1; possible D gene TRBD1, 5 bases. Sequenced material: CD8+ T cells from PBMCs. The sequence derives from a human donor with Susac syndrome. The CDR3 here is CASGGTEAFF. The CDR3 DNA is TGTGCCAGTGGGGGGACTGAAGCTTTCTTT.